These T cell receptor beta chains were read from a single sample in a study of shared clonotypes between healthy human individuals. TCRdb's table, derived via immunoSEQ multiplex PCR, lists solely in-frame clones and lacks some. The sample has 330,000 or so clones; less than 75% are singletons. Sample: memory CD4+ T cells sorted from blood. The receptors derive from a man aged 25 to 45 in good health. Both conserved end residues are part of each CDR3. The D gene is left open where the match is weak. Size is omitted from some rows. Given values are once, few, many or a class for expanded clones.

TRBJ1-4	NA	few	TRBV19	TGTGCCAGTAGCGAGGGACCCGTCAATGAAAAACTGTTTTTT	CASSEGPVNEKLFF
TRBJ2-7	NA	many	TRBV18	TGTGCCAGCTCACCGGGAGGCTACGAGCAGTACTTC	CASSPGGYEQYF
TRBJ2-5	TRBD1	NA	TRBV30	TGTGCCTGGAGTGTAGGGACAGGGTGGGAGACCCAGTACTTC	CAWSVGTGWETQYF
TRBJ2-5	NA	NA	TRBV6-1	TGTGCCAGCAAGAGACAGTACCAAGAGACCCAGTACTTC	CASKRQYQETQYF
TRBJ2-2	TRBD2	NA	TRBV7-4	TGTGCCAGCAGCTTAGGTAGCGGGAGTTTCACCGGGGAGCTGTTTTTT	CASSLGSGSFTGELFF
TRBJ2-2	NA	NA	TRBV4-2	TGTGCCAGCAGCCAAACGCGAACGGGGGGCCAAGACACCGGGGAGCTGTTTTTT	CASSQTRTGGQDTGELFF
TRBJ2-7	NA	few	TRBV29-1	TGCAGCGTCAAAGGGACGACAGGTCCCTACGAGCAGTACTTC	CSVKGTTGPYEQYF
TRBJ2-7	NA	few	TRBV2	TGTGCCAGCATGAGGGATCTGGGCTCCTACGAGCAGTACTTC	CASMRDLGSYEQYF
TRBJ2-1	NA	few	TRBV21-1	TGTGCCAGCGAGATCGGGACTAGCGGGAGGGATGAGCAGTTCTTC	CASEIGTSGRDEQFF
TRBJ1-1	TRBD1	few	TRBV5-1	TGCGCCAGCAGCTTGGAAGGGGGCAGGGCTTTCTTT	CASSLEGGRAFF
TRBJ1-5	NA	few	TRBV7-9	TGTGCCAGCAGCTTTGGCAGCAATCAGCCCCAGCATTTT	CASSFGSNQPQHF
TRBJ1-3	NA	once	TRBV2	TGTGCCAGCAGTGAAGCCGGGACGCAGAGCTCTGGAAACACCATATATTTT	CASSEAGTQSSGNTIYF
TRBJ1-2	NA	NA	TRBV28	TGTGCCAGCAGTTTCCAATTTGGCTACACCTTC	CASSFQFGYTF
TRBJ1-6	NA	NA	TRBV10-3	TGTGCCATCAACCTCGACGGGAATTCACCCCTCCACTTT	CAINLDGNSPLHF
TRBJ2-1	TRBD2	NA	TRBV7-3	TGTGCCAGCAGCGCAACTAGCGCCCCCTCCTACAATGAGCAGTTCTTC	CASSATSAPSYNEQFF
TRBJ1-5	NA	NA	TRBV12-1	TGTGCCAGCAGTCACCCCAACCCGCCCCAGCCCCAGCATTTT	CASSHPNPPQPQHF
TRBJ1-1	TRBD1	NA	TRBV25-1	TGTGCCAGCAGTGAACCCCGGACAGGGAACACTGAAGCTTTCTTT	CASSEPRTGNTEAFF
TRBJ1-3	TRBD1	NA	TRBV4-1	TGCGCCAGCAGCCATTCACAGGGGAGCTCTGGAAACACCATATATTTT	CASSHSQGSSGNTIYF
TRBJ2-1	NA	NA	TRBV29-1	TGCAGCGTTGGCCACGGACCGGTGGGCAATGAGCAGTTCTTC	CSVGHGPVGNEQFF
TRBJ2-5	TRBD2	few	TRBV5-1	TGCGCCAGCAGCTGGGAGGGAACAGGAGGAGAGACCCAGTACTTC	CASSWEGTGGETQYF
TRBJ2-6	TRBD1	NA	TRBV19	TGTGCCAGTAGTATCTACACAGGGGCCGGGGCCAACGTCCTGACTTTC	CASSIYTGAGANVLTF
TRBJ2-1	NA	many	TRBV7-8	TGTGCCAGCAGCTTAAGGGAGTTTACTGAGCAGTTCTTC	CASSLREFTEQFF
TRBJ1-5	NA	NA	TRBV7-9	TGTGCCAGCAGCTTCCGCGATCAGCCCCAGCATTTT	CASSFRDQPQHF
TRBJ2-3	TRBD2	NA	TRBV5-1	TGCGCCAGCAGTTCCGGATCACTAGCGGGCACAGATACGCAGTATTTT	CASSSGSLAGTDTQYF
TRBJ1-4	NA	NA	TRBV7-2	TGTGCCAGCAGCTTTTTTGAAAAACTGTTTTTT	CASSFFEKLFF
TRBJ2-1	TRBD1	NA	TRBV30	TGTGCCTGGAGTAGAGGGACAGGTAGATATGAGCAGTTCTTC	CAWSRGTGRYEQFF
TRBJ2-7	NA	NA	TRBV6-6	TGTGCCAGCAGCCCAAGGGGACTCTTGGAGCAGTACTTC	CASSPRGLLEQYF
TRBJ2-1	NA	NA	TRBV5-1	TGCGCCAGCTCAATACAGGGAGGGTCCTACAATGAGCAGTTCTTC	CASSIQGGSYNEQFF
TRBJ1-4	TRBD1	NA	TRBV18	TGTGCCAGCTCACCAAGGACAGGGTCAGGGGAAAAACTGTTTTTT	CASSPRTGSGEKLFF
TRBJ1-5	NA	few	TRBV28	TGTGCCAGCAGTTACTATCAGGGATACCAGCCCCAGCATTTT	CASSYYQGYQPQHF
TRBJ2-7	TRBD2	NA	TRBV6-5	TGTGCCAGCAGTATAGCGGGAACCAGCTACGAGCAGTACTTC	CASSIAGTSYEQYF
TRBJ1-1	TRBD1	NA	TRBV7-9	TGTGCCAGCAGCCCTCGGGTGACAGGGTTTGCTTTCTTT	CASSPRVTGFAFF
TRBJ1-5	NA	NA	TRBV7-3	TGTGCCAGCAGCTCCCTGCCGGGGCAGCCCCAGCATTTT	CASSSLPGQPQHF
TRBJ2-4	NA	NA	TRBV11-2	TGTGCCAGCAGCCTACAGGGGAGGCAGAACATTCAGTACTTC	CASSLQGRQNIQYF
TRBJ1-5	NA	few	TRBV16	TGTGCCAGCAGTCAAGGAACACATAGCAATCAGCCCCAGCATTTT	CASSQGTHSNQPQHF
TRBJ2-7	NA	NA	TRBV25-1	TGTGCCAGCTCGAAGTACGAGCAGTACTTC	CASSKYEQYF
TRBJ2-3	NA	few	TRBV7-9	TGTGCCAGCAGCTCAGGACTCGCCACAGATACGCAGTATTTT	CASSSGLATDTQYF
TRBJ1-1	TRBD1	NA	TRBV18	TGTGCCAGCTCACTAGGGACAGGGACAAACACTGAAGCTTTCTTT	CASSLGTGTNTEAFF
TRBJ2-2	TRBD2	few	TRBV7-2	TGTGCCAGCAGCTCCTATAGAAAGGGACTAGCTTCTGGGGAGCTGTTTTTT	CASSSYRKGLASGELFF
TRBJ2-2	NA	NA	TRBV14	TGTGCCAGCAGCCCGGAATGGGGGGACCGGGAGCTGTTTTTT	CASSPEWGDRELFF
TRBJ2-3	TRBD2	NA	TRBV7-9	TGTGCCAGCAGCCCCCTCAGACTAGCGAGCACAGATACGCAGTATTTT	CASSPLRLASTDTQYF
TRBJ2-2	NA	NA	TRBV4-1	TGCGCCAGCAGCCAGGGGAGGGGGATGAACACCGGGGAGCTGTTTTTT	CASSQGRGMNTGELFF
TRBJ1-2	TRBD1	NA	TRBV5-1	TGCGCCAGCAGCTTGCCTCGACAGGGTGGGGACTATGGCTACACCTTC	CASSLPRQGGDYGYTF
TRBJ2-5	TRBD1	few	TRBV2	TGTGCCAGCAGTGTGGGGACAGGGGGAAGGAGCCAAGAGACCCAGTACTTC	CASSVGTGGRSQETQYF
TRBJ2-2	NA	NA	TRBV19	TGTGCCAGTAGTATTCGGTGGAGCACCGGGGAGCTGTTTTTT	CASSIRWSTGELFF
TRBJ2-3	TRBD2	NA	TRBV5-1	TGCGCCAGCAGCTTGGGTGGGGGGGCAGATACGCAGTATTTT	CASSLGGGADTQYF
TRBJ1-1	NA	many	TRBV2	TGTGCCAGCATGCTGAACACTGAAGCTTTCTTT	CASMLNTEAFF
TRBJ1-5	NA	NA	TRBV19	TGTGCCAGTAGTAAAAGGGGTAGCAATCAGCCCCAGCATTTT	CASSKRGSNQPQHF
TRBJ1-5	NA	NA	TRBV10-3	TGTGCCATCAGTGGGGCCGGCCCCAATCAGCCCCAGCATTTT	CAISGAGPNQPQHF
TRBJ2-5	TRBD2	NA	TRBV30	TGTGCCTGGAAAGTGGGAGGGTCCGAGACCCAGTACTTC	CAWKVGGSETQYF
TRBJ1-4	NA	NA	TRBV28	TGTGCCAGCAGCCTAAGCCCTGCTAGGGCAGCTAATGAAAAACTGTTTTTT	CASSLSPARAANEKLFF
TRBJ2-7	TRBD1	NA	TRBV5-4	TGTGCCAGCAGCCCCCCGGGACAGGGGGCCCGCGAGCAGTACTTC	CASSPPGQGAREQYF